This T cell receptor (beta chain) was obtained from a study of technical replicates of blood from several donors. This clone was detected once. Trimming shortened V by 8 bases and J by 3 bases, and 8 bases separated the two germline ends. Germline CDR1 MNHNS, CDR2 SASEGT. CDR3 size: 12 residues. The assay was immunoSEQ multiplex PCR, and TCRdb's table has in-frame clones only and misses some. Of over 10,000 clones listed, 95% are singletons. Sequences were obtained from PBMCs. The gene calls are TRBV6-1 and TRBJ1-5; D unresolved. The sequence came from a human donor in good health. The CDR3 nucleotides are TGTGCCAGCGCCGGGTCCAATCAGCCCCAGCATTTT. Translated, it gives CASAGSNQPQHF.